The clone carrying this T cell receptor (beta chain) showed up many times. Antigen unknown. These data come from a study of T cell repertoires in cytomegalovirus infection. At the level of the study: CMV infection and matching HLA type were both indicated by public TCR beta signatures. Study outcomes and limitations: Frequencies of public TCR beta families were cumulated, and this identified carriers of CMV plus the relevant HLA. HLA-C-restricted CMV clonotypes gave the most frequent clonotype in two of eight donors.

The CDR3 runs to 16 residues. CDR1 is MNHNS and CDR2 is SASEGT in the germline V gene. J was trimmed by 5 bases and V by 4 bases; bases with no gene match: 10. TCRdb recomputed calls from the reads with MiXCR, one row per CDR3 protein. In the table there are 400,000 or so distinct CDR3 sequences, approximately 18% of which are singletons. The TCR was taken from a human donor in good health (CMV status not recorded). Some clones in this sample may be carry-over from other donors' samples. The rearrangement uses TRBV6-1 and TRBJ2-5; 10 bases align to TRBD2. Specimen: PBMCs. CDR3 in DNA: TGTGCCAGCAGTGTTAGGGCTAGCGGGAGTCGTGAGACCCAGTACTTC. Amino acids: CASSVRASGSRETQYF.